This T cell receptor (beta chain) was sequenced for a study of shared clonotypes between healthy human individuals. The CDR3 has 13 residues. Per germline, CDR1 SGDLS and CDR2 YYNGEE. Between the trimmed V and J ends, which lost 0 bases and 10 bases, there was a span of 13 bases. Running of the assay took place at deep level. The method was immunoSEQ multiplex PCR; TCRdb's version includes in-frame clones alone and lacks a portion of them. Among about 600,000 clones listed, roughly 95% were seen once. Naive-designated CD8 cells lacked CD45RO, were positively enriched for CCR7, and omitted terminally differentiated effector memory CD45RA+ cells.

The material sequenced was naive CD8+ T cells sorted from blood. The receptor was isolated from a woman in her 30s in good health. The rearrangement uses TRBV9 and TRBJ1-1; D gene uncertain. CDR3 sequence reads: CASSVGGRSSAFF. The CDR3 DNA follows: TGTGCCAGCAGCGTAGGAGGACGCAGCTCAGCTTTCTTT.